This T cell receptor (beta chain) was profiled in a study of blood T cell repertoires in COVID-19. As for the study in general: Some COVID-19 samples were acute and others convalescent; all came from the United States, Italy and Spain. The cDNA or gDNA used as material had been derived from T cells, B-cell-depleted T cells, or PBMCs.

Original data processing: Amplified reference gene primers provided the basis for estimating nucleated cell counts. Assay: immunoSEQ multiplex PCR; the TCRdb copy retains only in-frame clones and omits some. V and J calls and clone size are those listed in that table; D and trimming were worked out from the DNA. The repertoire consists of fewer than 45,000 clones, with approximately 80% occurring once and the leading ten covering over 12%. V was clipped by 2 bases and J by 2 bases, with 6 bases between them. The germline V gene encodes CDR1 LNHDA and CDR2 SQIVND (reference sequence). The CDR3 is 14 residues long.

Specimen: peripheral blood. V usage is TRBV19 and J usage is TRBJ2-2; D is undetermined. The sequence was obtained from a human donor in a cohort sampled during active COVID-19. Here the CDR3 DNA reads TGTGCCAGTAGTATACAACTTAACACCGGGGAGCTGTTTTTT. Its translation is CASSIQLNTGELFF.